This T cell receptor (beta chain) was recovered during a study of blood T cell repertoires in COVID-19. The wider study: Italy, Spain and the United States were the sources of the convalescent and acute COVID-19 samples. Sample material is recorded as cDNA or gDNA derived from T cells, B-cell-depleted T cells, or PBMCs.

Germline trimming cut 2 bases from V and 6 bases from J; bases unmatched to any gene: 9. Germline V CDR1 and CDR2: SGHTA, FQGNSA. The length of the CDR3 is 16 residues. Per the study methods: Using reference gene primer amplification, nucleated cell counts were estimated. Sequenced by immunoSEQ multiplex PCR; TCRdb stores in-frame clones only, minus some. From that table come the V and J calls and clone size; the DNA was used to work out D and trimming. The sample records about 270,000 clones, more than 75% being singletons. This sequence was found in a woman aged 55-70 years who had recovered from COVID-19. V and J are TRBV7-2 and TRBJ1-5; TRBD1 matches 8 bases. What was sequenced was peripheral blood. CDR3 DNA sequence: TGTGCCAGCAGCTTATCAGGGGGCCTCCCGGGTCAGCCCCAGCATTTT. Protein sequence: CASSLSGGLPGQPQHF.